The clone carrying this T cell receptor (beta chain) was seen many times. This CDR3 has 14 residues. Germline-derived CDR1 and CDR2 are MNHEY and SMNVEV (reference sequence). Trimming pared 3 bases from V and 1 base from J, leaving 7 bases between. The study excluded patients with other autoimmune diseases, uncontrolled infections, pregnancy or lactation. PBMCs came from over 9.5 ml of fresh peripheral blood. The authors amplified TCR beta CDR3 regions from RNA transcripts. An initial RT-PCR round employing HTBI primers preceded a second-round multiplex PCR. TCRdb ran MiXCR on the multiplex PCR reads and lists one entry per CDR3 protein. The top ten hold more than 5.5% of the sample, which has fewer than 650,000 distinct CDR3 sequences, 22% seen once. This sample was taken from a study of Graves' ophthalmopathy and Graves' hyperthyroidism.

The sequenced sample consisted of peripheral blood. The clonotype was recovered from a woman aged 18-29 years with stable Graves' hyperthyroidism. Some clones in this sample may be carry-over from other donors' samples. The rearrangement uses TRBV27 and TRBJ1-3, with no clear D. CDR3 residues: CASSFKPSGNTIYF. Written as DNA, the CDR3 is TGTGCCAGCAGTTTTAAACCTTCTGGAAACACCATATATTTT.